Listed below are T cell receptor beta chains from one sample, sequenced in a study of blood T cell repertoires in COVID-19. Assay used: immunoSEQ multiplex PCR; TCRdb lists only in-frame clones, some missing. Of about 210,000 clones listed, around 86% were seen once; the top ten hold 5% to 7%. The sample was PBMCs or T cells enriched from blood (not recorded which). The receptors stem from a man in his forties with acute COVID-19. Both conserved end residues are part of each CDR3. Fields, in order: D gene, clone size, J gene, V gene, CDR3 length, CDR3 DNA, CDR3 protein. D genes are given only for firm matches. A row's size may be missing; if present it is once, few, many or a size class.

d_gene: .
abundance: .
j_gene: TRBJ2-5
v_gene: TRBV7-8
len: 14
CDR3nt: TGTGCCAGCAGCCGAGAAGGTCAGGCCGAGACCCAGTACTTC
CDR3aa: CASSREGQAETQYF

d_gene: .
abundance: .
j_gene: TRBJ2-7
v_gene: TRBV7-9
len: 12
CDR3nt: TGTGCCAGCAGCTTAGTAGCATACGAGCAGTACTTC
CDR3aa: CASSLVAYEQYF

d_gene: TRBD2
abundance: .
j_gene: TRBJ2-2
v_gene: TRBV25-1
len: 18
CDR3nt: TGTGCCAGCAGTGTAGTTGTTGCGGGAGGGGAGAACACCGGGGAGCTGTTTTTT
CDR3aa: CASSVVVAGGENTGELFF

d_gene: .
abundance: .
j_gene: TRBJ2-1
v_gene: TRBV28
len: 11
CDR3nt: TGTGCCAGCAGCCCCAAAGCTGAGCAGTTCTTC
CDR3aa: CASSPKAEQFF

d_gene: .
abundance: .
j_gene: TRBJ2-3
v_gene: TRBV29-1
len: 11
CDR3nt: TGCAGTGTGACGGGGGCAGATACGCAGTATTTT
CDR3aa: CSVTGADTQYF

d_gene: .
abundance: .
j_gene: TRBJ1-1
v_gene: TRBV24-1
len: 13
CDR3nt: TGTGCCACTAGTTTTGGGGCCGACACTGAAGCTTTCTTT
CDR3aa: CATSFGADTEAFF

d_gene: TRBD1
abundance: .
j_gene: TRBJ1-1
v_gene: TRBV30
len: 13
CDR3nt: TGTGCCTGGAGTCCCACAGGGGGCACTGAAGCTTTCTTT
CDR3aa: CAWSPTGGTEAFF

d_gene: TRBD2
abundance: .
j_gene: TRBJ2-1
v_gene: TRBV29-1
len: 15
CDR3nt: TGCAGCGTGGGGAGACTAGCGGGAGGTACACATGAGCAGTTCTTC
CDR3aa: CSVGRLAGGTHEQFF

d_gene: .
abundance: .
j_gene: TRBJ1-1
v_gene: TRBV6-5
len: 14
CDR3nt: TGTGCCAGCAGTTACGGGCTGGCGAACACTGAAGCTTTCTTT
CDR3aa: CASSYGLANTEAFF

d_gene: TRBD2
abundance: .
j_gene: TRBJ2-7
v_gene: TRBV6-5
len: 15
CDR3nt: TGTGCCAGCAGTAAAACGGGACTAGCGGGGATCGAGCAGTACTTC
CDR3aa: CASSKTGLAGIEQYF

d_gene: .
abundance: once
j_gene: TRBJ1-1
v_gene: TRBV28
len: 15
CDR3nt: TGTGCCAGCAGCCCAACCGTCGGGGTTGGAACTGAAGCTTTCTTT
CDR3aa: CASSPTVGVGTEAFF

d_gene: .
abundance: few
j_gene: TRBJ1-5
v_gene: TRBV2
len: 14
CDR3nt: TGTGCCAGCAGTCGTGACACACCACATCAGCCCCAGCATTTT
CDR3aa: CASSRDTPHQPQHF

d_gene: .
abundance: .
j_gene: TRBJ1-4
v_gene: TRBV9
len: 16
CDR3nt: TGTGCCAGCAGCGTAGGGGCCGCCGCAACTAATGAAAAACTGTTTTTT
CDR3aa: CASSVGAAATNEKLFF

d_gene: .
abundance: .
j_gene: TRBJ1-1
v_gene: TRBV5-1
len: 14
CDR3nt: TGCGCCAGCAGCCTACAGGCTGTGAACACTGAAGCTTTCTTT
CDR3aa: CASSLQAVNTEAFF

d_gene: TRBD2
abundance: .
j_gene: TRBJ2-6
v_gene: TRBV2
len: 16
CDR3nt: TGTGCCAGCAGTGATAGCGGGAGGGGTGGGGCCAACGTCCTGACTTTC
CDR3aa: CASSDSGRGGANVLTF

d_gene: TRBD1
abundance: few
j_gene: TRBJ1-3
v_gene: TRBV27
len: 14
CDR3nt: TGTGCCAGCAGTCGCACAGGGGTAGGAAACACCATATATTTT
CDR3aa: CASSRTGVGNTIYF

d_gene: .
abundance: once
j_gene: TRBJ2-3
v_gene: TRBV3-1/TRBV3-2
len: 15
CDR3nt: TGTGCCAGCAGCATGTCTGGGGCCGCCCCAGATACGCAGTATTTT
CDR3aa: CASSMSGAAPDTQYF

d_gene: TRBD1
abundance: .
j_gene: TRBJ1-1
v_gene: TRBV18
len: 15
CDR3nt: TGTGCCAGCTCACCCTCCCAAGACAGGGCGACTGAAGCTTTCTTT
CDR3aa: CASSPSQDRATEAFF

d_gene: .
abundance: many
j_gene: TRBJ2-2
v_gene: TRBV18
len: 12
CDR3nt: TGTGCCACCTCACCGTCCGCCGGGGAGCTGTTTTTT
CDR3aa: CATSPSAGELFF

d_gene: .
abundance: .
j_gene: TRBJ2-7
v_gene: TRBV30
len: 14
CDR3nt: TGTGCCTGGAGACGGGCTAGCTTTAGGAACGAGCAGTACTTC
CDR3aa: CAWRRASFRNEQYF

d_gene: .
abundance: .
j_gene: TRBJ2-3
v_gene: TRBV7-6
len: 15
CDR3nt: TGTGCCAGCACCTTACGGGGACTGAGCACAGATACGCAGTATTTT
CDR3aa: CASTLRGLSTDTQYF

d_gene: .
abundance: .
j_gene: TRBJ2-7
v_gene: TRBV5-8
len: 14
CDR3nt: TGTGCCAGCAGCCGGGGGACTGCCTCCTACGAGCAGTACTTC
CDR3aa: CASSRGTASYEQYF

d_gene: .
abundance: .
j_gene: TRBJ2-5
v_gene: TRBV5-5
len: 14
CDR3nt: TGTGCCAGCAGCCCGGCTGGGGGCGGCCAGACCCAGTACTTC
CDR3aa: CASSPAGGGQTQYF

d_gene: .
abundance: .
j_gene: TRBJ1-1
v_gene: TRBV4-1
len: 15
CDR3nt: TGCGCCAGCAGCCAAGATCCAGGGGCCTACACTGAAGCTTTCTTT
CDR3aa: CASSQDPGAYTEAFF

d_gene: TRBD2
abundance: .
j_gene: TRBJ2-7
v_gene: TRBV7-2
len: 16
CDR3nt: TGTGCCAGCAGCAATCTACTAGCGGGAGGGCCCTCCGAGCAGTACTTC
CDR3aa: CASSNLLAGGPSEQYF

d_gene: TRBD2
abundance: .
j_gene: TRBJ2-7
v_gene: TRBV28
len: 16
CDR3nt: TGTGCCAGCCCTATCCCTCCGGGACTAGTGGCCTACGAGCAGTACTTC
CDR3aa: CASPIPPGLVAYEQYF

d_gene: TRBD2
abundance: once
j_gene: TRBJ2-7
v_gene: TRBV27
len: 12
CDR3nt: TGTGCATCTAGCGGGAGGTCGGACGAGCAGTACTTC
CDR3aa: CASSGRSDEQYF

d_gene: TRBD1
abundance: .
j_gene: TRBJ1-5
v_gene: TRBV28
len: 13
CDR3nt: TGTGCCAGCAGGGGGACAGTTAATCAGCCCCAGCATTTT
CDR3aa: CASRGTVNQPQHF

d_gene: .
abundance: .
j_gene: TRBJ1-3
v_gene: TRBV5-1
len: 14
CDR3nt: TGCGCCAGCAGCTTGGGCGGGTCTGGAAACACCATATATTTT
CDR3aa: CASSLGGSGNTIYF

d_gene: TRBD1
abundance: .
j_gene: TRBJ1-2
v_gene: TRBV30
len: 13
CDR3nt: TGTGCCTGGAGCCCGAGGACAGGCTATGGCTACACCTTC
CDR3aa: CAWSPRTGYGYTF

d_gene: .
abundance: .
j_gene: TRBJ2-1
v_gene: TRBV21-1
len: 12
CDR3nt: TGTGCCAGCGGACTAACCTACAATGAGCAGTTCTTC
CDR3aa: CASGLTYNEQFF

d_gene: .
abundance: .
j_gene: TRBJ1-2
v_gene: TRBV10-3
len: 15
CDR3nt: TGTGCCATCAACTCCAGGACAGATGCGGTCGGTGGCTACACCTTC
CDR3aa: CAINSRTDAVGGYTF

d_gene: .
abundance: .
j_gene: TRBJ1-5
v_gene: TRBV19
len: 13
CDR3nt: TGTGCCAGTAGTATAGGACTTGGACAGCCCCAGCATTTT
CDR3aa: CASSIGLGQPQHF

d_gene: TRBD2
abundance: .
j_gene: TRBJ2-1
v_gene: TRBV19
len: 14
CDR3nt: TGTGCCAGTAGTCTAGCGGGGATAGGCAATGAGCAGTTCTTC
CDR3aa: CASSLAGIGNEQFF

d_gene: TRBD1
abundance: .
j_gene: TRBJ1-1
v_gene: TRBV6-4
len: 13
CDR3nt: TGTGCCAGCAAACAGGGGCCAGACACTGAAGCTTTCTTT
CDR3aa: CASKQGPDTEAFF

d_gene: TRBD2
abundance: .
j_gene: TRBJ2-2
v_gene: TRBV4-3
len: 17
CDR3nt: TGCGCCAGCAGCCAAGAGAGCCCGAGCGGGAGACCCGGGGAGCTGTTTTTT
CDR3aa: CASSQESPSGRPGELFF

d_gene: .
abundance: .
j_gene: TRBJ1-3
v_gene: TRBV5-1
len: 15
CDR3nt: TGCGCCAGCAGCGAGGCAGGGTATCGTGGAAACACCATATATTTT
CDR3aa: CASSEAGYRGNTIYF

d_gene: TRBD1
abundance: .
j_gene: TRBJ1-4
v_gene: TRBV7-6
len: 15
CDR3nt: TGTGCCAGCAGCTCCTCCGGGACAGGGTTTGAAAAACTGTTTTTT
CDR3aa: CASSSSGTGFEKLFF

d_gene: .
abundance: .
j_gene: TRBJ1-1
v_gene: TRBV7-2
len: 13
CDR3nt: TGTGCCAGCAGCTCACAGGGTGGCACTGAAGCTTTCTTT
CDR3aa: CASSSQGGTEAFF

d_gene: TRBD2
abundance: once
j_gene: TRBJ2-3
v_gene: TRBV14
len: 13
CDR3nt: TGTGCCAGCAGGGTTAGCGGGAAGGATACGCAGTATTTT
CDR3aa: CASRVSGKDTQYF